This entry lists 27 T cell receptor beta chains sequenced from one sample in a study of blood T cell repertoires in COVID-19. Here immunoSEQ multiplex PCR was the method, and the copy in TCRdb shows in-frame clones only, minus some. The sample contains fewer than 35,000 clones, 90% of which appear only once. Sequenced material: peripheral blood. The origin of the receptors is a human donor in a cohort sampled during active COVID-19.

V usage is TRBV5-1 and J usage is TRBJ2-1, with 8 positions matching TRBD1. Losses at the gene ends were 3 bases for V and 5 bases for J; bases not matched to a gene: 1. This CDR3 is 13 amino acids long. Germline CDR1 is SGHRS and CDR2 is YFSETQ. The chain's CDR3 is CASSSQGDNEQFF. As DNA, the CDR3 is TGCGCCAGCAGCTCACAGGGGGACAATGAGCAGTTCTTC.

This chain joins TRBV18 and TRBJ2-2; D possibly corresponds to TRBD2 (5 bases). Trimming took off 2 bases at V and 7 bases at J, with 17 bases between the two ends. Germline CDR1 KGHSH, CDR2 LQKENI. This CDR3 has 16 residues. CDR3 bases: TGTGCCAGCTCACCAAAACGCGCCCGAGGAGGCGGGGAGCTGTTTTTT. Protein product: CASSPKRARGGGELFF. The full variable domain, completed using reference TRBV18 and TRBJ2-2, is NAGVMQNPRHLVRRRGQEARLRCSPMKGHSHVYWYRQLPEEGLKFMVYLQKENIIDESGMPKERFSAEFPKEGPSILRIQQVVRGDSAAYFCASSPKRARGGGELFFGEGSRLTVL.

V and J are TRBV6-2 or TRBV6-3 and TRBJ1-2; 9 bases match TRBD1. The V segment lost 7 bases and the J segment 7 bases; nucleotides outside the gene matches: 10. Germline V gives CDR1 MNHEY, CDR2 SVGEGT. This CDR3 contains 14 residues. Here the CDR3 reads CASTPGTGRLGYTF. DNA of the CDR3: TGTGCCAGCACCCCTGGGACAGGGCGGCTTGGCTACACCTTC.

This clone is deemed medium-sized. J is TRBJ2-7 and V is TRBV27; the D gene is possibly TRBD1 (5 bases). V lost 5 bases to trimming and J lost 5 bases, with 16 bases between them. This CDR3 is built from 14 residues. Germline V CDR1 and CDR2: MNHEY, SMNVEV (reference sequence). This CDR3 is CASSPRAGWDEQYF. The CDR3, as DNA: TGTGCCAGCAGTCCTAGGGCAGGGTGGGACGAGCAGTACTTC.

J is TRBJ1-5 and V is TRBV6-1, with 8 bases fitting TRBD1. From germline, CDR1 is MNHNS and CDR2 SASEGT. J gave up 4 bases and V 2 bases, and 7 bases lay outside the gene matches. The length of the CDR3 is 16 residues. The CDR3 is CASSENRDRLNQPQHF. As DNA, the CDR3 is TGTGCCAGCAGTGAAAACCGGGACAGGCTGAATCAGCCCCAGCATTTT.

The CDR3 protein is CASSLAGTGEDTF. The CDR3 coding sequence is TGTGCCAGCAGCTTGGCCGGGACAGGGGAGGACACCTTC. The chain combines TRBV5-5 with TRBJ1-2, with 10 bases that match TRBD1. Germline V lookup: CDR1 SGHKS, CDR2 YYEKEE (reference sequence). The V and J ends lost 0 bases and 12 bases, in that order; junction bases with no gene match: 5. The CDR3 spans 13 residues.

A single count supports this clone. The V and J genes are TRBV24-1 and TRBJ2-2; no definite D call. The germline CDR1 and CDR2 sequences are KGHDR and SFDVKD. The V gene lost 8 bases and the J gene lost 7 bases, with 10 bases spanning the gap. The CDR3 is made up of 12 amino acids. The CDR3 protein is CATTSPVGELFF. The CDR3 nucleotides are TGTGCCACCACGTCTCCCGTCGGGGAGCTGTTTTTT.

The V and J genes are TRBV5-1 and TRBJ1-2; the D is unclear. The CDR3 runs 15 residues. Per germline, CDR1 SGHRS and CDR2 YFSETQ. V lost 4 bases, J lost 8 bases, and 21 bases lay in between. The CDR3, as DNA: TGCGCCAGCAGCCCTCGGGAGGGCAGTCTGGGAGGCTACACCTTC. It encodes CASSPREGSLGGYTF.

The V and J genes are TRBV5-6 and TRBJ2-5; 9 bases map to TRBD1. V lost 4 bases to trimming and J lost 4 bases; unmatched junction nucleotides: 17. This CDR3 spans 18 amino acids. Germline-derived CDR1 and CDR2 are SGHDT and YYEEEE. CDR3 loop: CASSPLSTGTGYGETQYF. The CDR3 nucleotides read TGTGCCAGCAGCCCCCTATCGACCGGGACAGGGTATGGAGAGACCCAGTACTTC.

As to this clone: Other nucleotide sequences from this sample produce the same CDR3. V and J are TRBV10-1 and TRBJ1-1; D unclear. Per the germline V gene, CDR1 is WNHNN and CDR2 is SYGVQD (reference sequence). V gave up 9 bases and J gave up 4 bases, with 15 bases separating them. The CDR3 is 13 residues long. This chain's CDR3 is CASRGIMGTEAFF. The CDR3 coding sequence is TGCGCCAGTCGCGGGATTATGGGCACTGAAGCTTTCTTT.

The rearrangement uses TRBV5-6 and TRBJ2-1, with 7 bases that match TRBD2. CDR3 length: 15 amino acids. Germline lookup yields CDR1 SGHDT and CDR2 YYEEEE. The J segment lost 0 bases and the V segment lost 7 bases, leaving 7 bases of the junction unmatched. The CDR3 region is CASGAGWGSYNEQFF. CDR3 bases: TGTGCCAGCGGAGCGGGGTGGGGCTCCTACAATGAGCAGTTCTTC.

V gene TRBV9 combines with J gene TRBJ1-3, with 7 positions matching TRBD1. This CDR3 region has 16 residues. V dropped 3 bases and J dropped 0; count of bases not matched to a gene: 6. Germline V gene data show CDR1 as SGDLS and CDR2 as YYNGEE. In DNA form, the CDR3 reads TGTGCCAGCAGCGCTACAGGGGCCCGCTCTGGAAACACCATATATTTT. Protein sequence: CASSATGARSGNTIYF.

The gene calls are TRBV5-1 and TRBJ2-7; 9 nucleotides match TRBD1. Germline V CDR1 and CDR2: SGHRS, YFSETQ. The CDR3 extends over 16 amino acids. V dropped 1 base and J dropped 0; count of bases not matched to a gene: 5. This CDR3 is CASSLKGQGNSYEQYF. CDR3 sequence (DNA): TGCGCCAGCAGCTTGAAAGGACAGGGGAACTCCTACGAGCAGTACTTC.

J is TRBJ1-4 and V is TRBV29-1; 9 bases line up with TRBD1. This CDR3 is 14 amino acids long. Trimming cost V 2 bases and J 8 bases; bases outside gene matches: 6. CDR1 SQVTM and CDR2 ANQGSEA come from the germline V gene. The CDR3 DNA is TGCAGCGTTGAACAGGACAGGGGAGACGAAAAACTGTTTTTT. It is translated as CSVEQDRGDEKLFF.

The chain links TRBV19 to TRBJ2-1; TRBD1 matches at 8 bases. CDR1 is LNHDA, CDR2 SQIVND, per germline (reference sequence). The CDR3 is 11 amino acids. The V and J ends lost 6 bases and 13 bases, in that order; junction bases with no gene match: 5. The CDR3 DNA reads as TGTGCCAGTAGCGCCGGGACAGGTCAGTTCTTC. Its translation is CASSAGTGQFF.

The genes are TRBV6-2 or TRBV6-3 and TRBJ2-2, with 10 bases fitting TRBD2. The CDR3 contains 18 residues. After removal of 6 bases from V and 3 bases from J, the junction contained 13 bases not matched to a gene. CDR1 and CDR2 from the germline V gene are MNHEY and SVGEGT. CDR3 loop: CASSPARLAGLYTGELFF. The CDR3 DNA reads TGTGCCAGCAGCCCCGCCCGACTAGCGGGCCTATACACCGGGGAGCTGTTTTTT.

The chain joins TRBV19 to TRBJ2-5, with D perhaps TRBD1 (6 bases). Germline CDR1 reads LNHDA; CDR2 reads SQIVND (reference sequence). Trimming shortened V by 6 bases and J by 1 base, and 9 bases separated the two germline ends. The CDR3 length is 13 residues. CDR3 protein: CASRKDSQETQYF. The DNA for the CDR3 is TGTGCCAGTAGGAAGGACAGCCAAGAGACCCAGTACTTC.

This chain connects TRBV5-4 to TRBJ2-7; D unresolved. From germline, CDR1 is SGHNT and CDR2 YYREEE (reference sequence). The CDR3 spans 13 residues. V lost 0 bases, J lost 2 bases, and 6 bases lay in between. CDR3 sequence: CASSLGEAYEQYF. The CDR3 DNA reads TGTGCCAGCAGCTTGGGAGAGGCCTACGAGCAGTACTTC. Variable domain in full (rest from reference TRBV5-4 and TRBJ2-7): ETGVTQSPTHLIKTRGQQVTLRCSSQSGHNTVSWYQQALGQGPQFIFQYYREEENGRGNFPPRFSGLQFPNYSSELNVNALELDDSALYLCASSLGEAYEQYFGPGTRLTVT.

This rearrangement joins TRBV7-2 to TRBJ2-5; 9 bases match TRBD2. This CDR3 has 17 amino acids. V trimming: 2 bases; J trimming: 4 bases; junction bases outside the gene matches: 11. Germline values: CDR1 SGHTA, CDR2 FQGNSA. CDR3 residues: CASSLPGALAGRETQYF. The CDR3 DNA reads TGTGCCAGCAGCTTACCCGGCGCGCTAGCGGGAAGAGAGACCCAGTACTTC.

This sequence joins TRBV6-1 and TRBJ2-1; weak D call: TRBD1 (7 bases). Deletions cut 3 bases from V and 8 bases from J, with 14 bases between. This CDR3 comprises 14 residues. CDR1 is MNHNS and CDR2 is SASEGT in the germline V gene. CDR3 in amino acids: CASSDTGDWDEQFF. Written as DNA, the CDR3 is TGTGCCAGCAGTGACACAGGGGACTGGGATGAGCAGTTCTTC.

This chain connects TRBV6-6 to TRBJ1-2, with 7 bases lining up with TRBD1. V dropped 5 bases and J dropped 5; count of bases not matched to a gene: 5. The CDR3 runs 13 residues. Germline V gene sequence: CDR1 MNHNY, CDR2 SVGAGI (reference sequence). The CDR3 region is CASSPRGEYGYTF. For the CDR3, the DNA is TGTGCCAGCAGTCCCAGGGGGGAGTATGGCTACACCTTC.

In nucleotides, the CDR3 is TGTGCCAGCAGTCCGGGACTAGCGGGAGATACGCAGTATTTT. It codes for CASSPGLAGDTQYF. This chain connects TRBV27 to TRBJ2-3, with 12 bases that match TRBD2. The CDR3 spans 14 residues. V shed 5 bases, J shed 5 bases, and the junction held 2 bases outside the gene matches. Germline V gene sequence: CDR1 MNHEY, CDR2 SMNVEV (reference sequence).

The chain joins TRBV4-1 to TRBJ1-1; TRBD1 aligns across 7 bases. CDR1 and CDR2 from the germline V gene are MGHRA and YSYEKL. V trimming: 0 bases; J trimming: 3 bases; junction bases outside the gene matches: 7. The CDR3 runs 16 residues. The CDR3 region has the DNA TGCGCCAGCAGCCAAGAAGGAGGGGGCTTGGACACTGAAGCTTTCTTT. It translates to CASSQEGGGLDTEAFF.

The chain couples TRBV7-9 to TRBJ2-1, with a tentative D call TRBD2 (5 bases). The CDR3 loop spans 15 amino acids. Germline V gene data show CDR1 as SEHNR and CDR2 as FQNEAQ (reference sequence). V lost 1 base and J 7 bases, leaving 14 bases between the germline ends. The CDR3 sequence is CASSLVGVRGNEQFF. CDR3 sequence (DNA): TGTGCCAGCAGCTTAGTCGGGGTTCGGGGTAATGAGCAGTTCTTC.

CDR3 nucleotide sequence: TGTGCCAGCGGTCCGAAGGGAGAGGAGCAGTTCTTC. Residues: CASGPKGEEQFF. The chain has TRBV3-1 (or the pseudogene TRBV3-2) and TRBJ2-1; D may be TRBD2 (5 bases). Germline CDR1 is LGHDT and CDR2 is YNNKEL (reference sequence). The CDR3 has 12 amino acids. V shed 8 bases and J shed 10 bases, with 15 bases lying between them.

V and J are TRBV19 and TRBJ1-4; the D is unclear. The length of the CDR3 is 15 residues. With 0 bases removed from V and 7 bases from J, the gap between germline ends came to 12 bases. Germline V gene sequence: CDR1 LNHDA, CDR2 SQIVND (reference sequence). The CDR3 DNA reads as TGTGCCAGTAGTATAGATCCGGGCCGGGGTGAAAAACTGTTTTTT. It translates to CASSIDPGRGEKLFF.

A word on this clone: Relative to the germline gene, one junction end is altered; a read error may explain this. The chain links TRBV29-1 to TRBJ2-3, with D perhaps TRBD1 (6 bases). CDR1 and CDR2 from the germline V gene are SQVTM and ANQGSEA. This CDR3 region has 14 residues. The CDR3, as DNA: TGCAGCGGTGAACAGGGTCGGGGCACAGATACGCAGTATTTT. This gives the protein CSGEQGRGTDTQYF.